This T cell receptor beta chain was obtained from a study of a mutant IDH1 vaccine in newly diagnosed glioma. Study-level information: Patients received vaccination from 4-6 weeks after radiotherapy alone, or with temozolomide cycles. Study outcomes and limitations: Detectable vaccine-induced immune responses arose in more than 85% of patients.

TCRdb's copy holds only in-frame clones and misses some; the assay was immunoSEQ multiplex PCR. The sample has 35,000 or so clones, 70% to 85% seen once. Remarks on this clone: Its antigen is still unknown.

Trimming pared 6 bases from V and 6 bases from J, leaving 9 bases between. In germline, CDR1 is DFQATT, CDR2 SNEGSKA (reference sequence). The CDR3 is 11 residues long. As to time point: week 5, during vaccination. All doses held 300 ug of mutant IDH1 20-mer peptide, with topical imiquimod. Every donor had a new WHO grade 3 or 4 astrocytoma that was IDH1-mutant, with loss of nuclear ATRX. This TCR was sampled from a man aged 30 to 45 with glioma. This sample comprised PBMCs, obtained from a glioma patient whose treatment included an IDH1 peptide vaccine. This sequence joins TRBV20-1 and TRBJ2-1; D might be TRBD1 (6 bases). This CDR3 reads CSAEGVNEQFF. CDR3 sequence (DNA): TGCAGTGCCGAGGGGGTCAATGAGCAGTTCTTC.